This TCR delta chain is drawn from a study of gamma-delta T cells after stem cell transplantation. This clone rates as medium-sized (0.01 to 0.1%). The sample has other DNA sequences that encode this CDR3 too. TCRdb used CATT to re-call clones from the RT-PCR reads. The sample lists around 2,900 delta-chain clones; 5% were seen once. The germline V gene has CDR1 GEAIGNYY and CDR2 EKD. The V segment lost 3 bases and the J segment 0 bases; nucleotides outside the gene matches: 5. The CDR3 covers 15 residues. The sequence derives from a human donor. It is not recorded whose cells these are; they may come from a transplant donor. The sample was gamma-delta T cells. This chain links TRDV2 with TRDJ1, with 8 bases aligning to TRDD3. This CDR3 is CACDPLGVDTDKLIF. CDR3 DNA: TGTGCCTGTGACCCACTGGGGGTTGACACCGATAAACTCATCTTT.